This is a list of T cell receptor beta chains from one sample in a study of blood T cells in healthy people across ages. TCRdb fed the 5' RACE reads into MiXCR, producing one record per CDR3 protein. The sample shows 600,000 to 650,000 distinct CDR3 sequences, about 54% of them seen only once. The source material was blood. The receptor set was obtained from a man aged 55 to 70 in good health. The CDR3 runs from the conserved cysteine through the conserved F or W. The D gene is left open where the match is weak. Not every row has a clone size; where given, it reads once, few, many or a size class.

V gene: TRBV27; D gene: -; J gene: TRBJ1-2; clone size: many; CDR3 DNA: TGTGCCAGCAGTTCCCAGTCAATCGCGGCTGGCTACACCTTC; CDR3 protein: CASSSQSIAAGYTF
V gene: TRBV4-3; D gene: -; J gene: TRBJ2-7; clone size: -; CDR3 DNA: TGCGCCAGCAGCCATGGACAGTTCTCCTACGAGCAGTACTTC; CDR3 protein: CASSHGQFSYEQYF
V gene: TRBV12-3/TRBV12-4; D gene: TRBD1; J gene: TRBJ1-4; clone size: few; CDR3 DNA: TGTGCCAGCAGTACCAACAGGGGGCAGGAGGAAAAACTGTTTTTT; CDR3 protein: CASSTNRGQEEKLFF
V gene: TRBV15; D gene: TRBD2; J gene: TRBJ2-5; clone size: -; CDR3 DNA: TGTGCCACCAGCAGAGATATCAGGGAGGGAGAGACCCAGTACTTC; CDR3 protein: CATSRDIREGETQYF
V gene: TRBV7-2; D gene: -; J gene: TRBJ2-3; clone size: -; CDR3 DNA: TGTGCCAGCAGCTTACGGTACCGTAGGGATACGCAGTATTTT; CDR3 protein: CASSLRYRRDTQYF
V gene: TRBV7-9; D gene: -; J gene: TRBJ2-4; clone size: -; CDR3 DNA: TGTGCCAGCAGCTTAGGGACAGTAAACATTCAGTACTTC; CDR3 protein: CASSLGTVNIQYF
V gene: TRBV7-2; D gene: -; J gene: TRBJ1-6; clone size: -; CDR3 DNA: TGTGCCAGCAGCTTAGAACATAATTCACCCCTCCACTTT; CDR3 protein: CASSLEHNSPLHF
V gene: TRBV6-1; D gene: -; J gene: TRBJ2-1; clone size: -; CDR3 DNA: TGTGCCAGCAGTGTCCAGGGGCGATACAATGAGCAGTTCTTC; CDR3 protein: CASSVQGRYNEQFF
V gene: TRBV29-1; D gene: -; J gene: TRBJ1-2; clone size: -; CDR3 DNA: TGCAGCGCGCCGAACCGGGACAACTATGGCTACACCTTC; CDR3 protein: CSAPNRDNYGYTF
V gene: TRBV13; D gene: TRBD1; J gene: TRBJ1-6; clone size: -; CDR3 DNA: TGTGCCAGCAGCCCCCAGGGGGCTCGGTCACCCCTCCACTTT; CDR3 protein: CASSPQGARSPLHF
V gene: TRBV3-1; D gene: TRBD1; J gene: TRBJ2-1; clone size: -; CDR3 DNA: TGTGCCAGCAGCCCCACGGGACAGGAAGAGCAGTTCTTC; CDR3 protein: CASSPTGQEEQFF
V gene: TRBV5-1; D gene: TRBD1; J gene: TRBJ2-5; clone size: -; CDR3 DNA: TGCGCCAGCAGCTTGGACGGACAGGGAGGACAAGAGACCCAGTACTTC; CDR3 protein: CASSLDGQGGQETQYF
V gene: TRBV6-1; D gene: -; J gene: TRBJ1-2; clone size: -; CDR3 DNA: TGTGCCAGCAGTGAACCCCAGGTCGGGTATGGCTACACCTTC; CDR3 protein: CASSEPQVGYGYTF
V gene: TRBV20-1; D gene: -; J gene: TRBJ2-5; clone size: many; CDR3 DNA: TGCAGTGCCCCCCCGATCCGGGGCACGTTAGAGACCCAGTACTTC; CDR3 protein: CSAPPIRGTLETQYF
V gene: TRBV4-1; D gene: -; J gene: TRBJ2-7; clone size: few; CDR3 DNA: TGCGCCAGCAGCCAAGGCACAGAGTTTTACGAGCAGTACTTC; CDR3 protein: CASSQGTEFYEQYF
V gene: TRBV5-1; D gene: TRBD1; J gene: TRBJ2-7; clone size: few; CDR3 DNA: TGCGCCAGCAGCCCGGGACAGGGGTTCCACGAGCAGTACTTC; CDR3 protein: CASSPGQGFHEQYF
V gene: TRBV29-1; D gene: -; J gene: TRBJ2-6; clone size: -; CDR3 DNA: TGCAGCGCCTTGATTTCTCAGGGGATCGTCTCTGGGGCCAACGTCCTGACTTTC; CDR3 protein: CSALISQGIVSGANVLTF
V gene: TRBV29-1; D gene: TRBD2; J gene: TRBJ2-1; clone size: -; CDR3 DNA: TGCAGTGGCGGGGGGTTGGTAAATGAGCAGTTCTTC; CDR3 protein: CSGGGLVNEQFF
V gene: TRBV2; D gene: -; J gene: TRBJ2-6; clone size: -; CDR3 DNA: TGTGCCAGCAGTGAAAGGACCTCTGGGGCCAACGTCCTGACTTTC; CDR3 protein: CASSERTSGANVLTF
V gene: TRBV5-1; D gene: TRBD2; J gene: TRBJ2-3; clone size: few; CDR3 DNA: TGCGCCAGCAGCATAGGAGGGACTAGCGGGGATGATACGCAGTATTTT; CDR3 protein: CASSIGGTSGDDTQYF
V gene: TRBV9; D gene: -; J gene: TRBJ1-6; clone size: once; CDR3 DNA: TGTGCCAGCAGCTTTTCGACAGCCCGAAATTCACCCCTCCACTTT; CDR3 protein: CASSFSTARNSPLHF
V gene: TRBV6-2/TRBV6-3; D gene: -; J gene: TRBJ1-1; clone size: -; CDR3 DNA: TGTGCCAGCAGTTACTCGACAGAAAACTACTACACTGAAGCTTTCTTT; CDR3 protein: CASSYSTENYYTEAFF
V gene: TRBV12-3/TRBV12-4; D gene: -; J gene: TRBJ1-2; clone size: few; CDR3 DNA: TGTGCCAGCAGCCTCGGCCCCGCGATTGATGGCTACACCTTC; CDR3 protein: CASSLGPAIDGYTF
V gene: TRBV28; D gene: -; J gene: TRBJ2-1; clone size: -; CDR3 DNA: TGTGCCAGCAGTTTAACCGGGACCTCCTACAATGAGCAGTTCTTC; CDR3 protein: CASSLTGTSYNEQFF
V gene: TRBV2; D gene: TRBD1; J gene: TRBJ2-4; clone size: -; CDR3 DNA: TGTGCCAGCAGAGGACAGGGAGTTGACATTCAGTACTTC; CDR3 protein: CASRGQGVDIQYF